This T cell receptor beta chain emerged from a study of blood T cell repertoires in COVID-19. Study context: Whether acute or convalescent, the COVID-19 samples came from the United States, Italy and Spain.

Source study methods: How many nucleated cells were present was estimated from reference gene primer amplification. Sequencing used immunoSEQ multiplex PCR; TCRdb keeps in-frame clones, though not all of them. That table furnishes V, J and clone size, whereas the DNA furnished D and trimming. The repertoire holds roughly 63,000 clones, 75% to 90% seen once, with more than 2.5% in the top ten. Germline V gives CDR1 SEHNR, CDR2 FQNEAQ (reference sequence). Unmatched junction bases numbered 12, after V lost 7 bases and J lost 2 bases. This CDR3 is built from 16 residues. The clonotype was recovered from a man in his forties or fifties with acute or convalescent COVID-19. The gene calls are TRBV7-9 and TRBJ1-2, with 8 bases identical to TRBD1. Sequenced: peripheral blood. CDR3 bases: TGTGCCAGCAACCTTAGTGGCAGGGGGCGGAACTATGGCTACACCTTC. It is translated as CASNLSGRGRNYGYTF.